This paragraph reports one T cell receptor beta chain. This clonotype was found a few times. Its binding antigen is unknown. Base quality data are lacking; no much larger clone is found one base away. The time point label, as the study defines it: blood at routine non-recurrence follow-up after resection. TCR sequencing used whole RNA extracted from tumor and nontumor lung tissue, or from cryopreserved PBMC samples, without cell sorting. Only patients for whom sufficient RNA was available from at least two tumor regions were selected for TCR sequencing. The record originates from a study of spatial heterogeneity in lung cancer (dated by TCRdb to between 2018 and 2021). About the investigation overall: The donors were around 69 patients from the lung TRACERx cohort who had early-stage, untreated non-small cell lung cancer. In non-small cell lung cancer, the study quantitatively compared TCR alpha and beta repertoires across several tumor regions, matched nontumor lung, and blood. Follow-up PBMC samples were sequenced whenever available, with the median time to follow-up being around 2 years after resection. At surgery, both alpha and beta chains were TCR-sequenced in 200 to 250 tumor regions, 63 to 80 matched nontumor lung samples and some 58 PBMC samples. Nonsynonymous mutation counts, determined by whole-exome sequencing of tumor tissue, were related to TCR repertoire features. In the raw uncorrected reads, each unique combination of TCR and UMI appeared more than ten times on average. Beta-chain transcripts were consistently detected in greater numbers than alpha-chain transcripts, which likely reflected higher beta-chain transcript abundance.

The library was produced with 5' RACE. Sequencing used a NextSeq 500. In the TCR library protocol, a unique molecular identifier was attached to each TCR cDNA molecule so that PCR and sequencing errors could be corrected. On the authors' methods: Decombinator tools were used for TCR identification, UMI-based error correction and CDR3 extraction. TCRs above a frequency of 2 per 1,000, corresponding to the top 1% of the tumor frequency distribution, were defined as expanded. Each repertoire was subsampled 100 times to 5,000 TCRs, after which Renyi diversity was computed with the R vegan package. CDR3 similarity networks were constructed using string-kernel similarity of amino acid triplets, with links drawn between CDR3s whose pairwise similarity was above 0.82. The public reads were reanalyzed by TCRdb: fastp trimming at Q25, MiXCR alignment, in-frame beta chains only. Duplicate CDR3 protein sequences are folded into a single record with the most common DNA and genes. These V and J calls originate from TCRdb's pipeline instead of the authors' own analysis. The sample profile shows nearly 95,000 distinct CDR3 sequences; roughly a fifth of them were found once. The leading ten clones occupy 21% of the sample.

Summary of the overall study and its limitations: Only 14 patients were included in comparisons of baseline and follow-up blood repertoires. Ubiquitous expanded tumor TCRs were detected in blood more often at tumor resection than at routine follow-up. Additional single-cell paired TCR alpha and beta sequencing was considered necessary to confirm, at a functional level, the hypothesis that regional TCRs recognize regional mutations.

Deletion took 7 bases off V and 5 bases off J, with a span of 8 bases between the germline ends. The germline V gene provides CDR1 MDHEN and CDR2 SYDVKM. Measured from the cysteine to the phenylalanine, the CDR3 is 11 residues long. The kept DNA is CDR3 alone, 33 bases in frame from the first base. This receptor was taken from a male donor with early-stage non-small cell lung cancer. The sequences come from PBMCs, collected at follow-up. The V gene is TRBV28 and the J gene is TRBJ1-2, with TRBD1 tentatively as D gene (5 bases match). The DNA reads TGTGCCAGCACGGACATTTATGGCTACACCTTC. The resulting protein is CASTDIYGYTF.